The rows below give T cell receptor beta chains drawn from one sample of a study of radiation and T cells in renal cell carcinoma. Method: immunoSEQ multiplex PCR; TCRdb's copy keeps in-frame clones and lacks some. The data contain roughly 53,000 clones, roughly 83% of them singletons. The specimen comprised blood, sampled from a patient whose treatment included radiotherapy and nephrectomy. The receptor source for this set is an older woman with renal cell carcinoma. Each CDR3 is given with its conserved first and last residue. The D gene is left open where the match is weak.

TRBD2	TRBJ2-1	TRBV7-2	CASSPGLAGAPPQFF
TRBD2	TRBJ2-1	TRBV6-1	CASNLAGNEQFF
TRBD1	TRBJ2-5	TRBV27	CASSSRTGGVETQYF
NA	TRBJ1-3	TRBV19	CASKPGTSGNTIYF
NA	TRBJ1-2	TRBV27	CASSLYGGLNYGYTF
NA	TRBJ2-7	TRBV6-6	CASSPGAYEQYF
NA	TRBJ1-2	TRBV10-3	CAISELETTNYGYTF
NA	TRBJ2-2	TRBV19	CASRLATGELFF
TRBD2	TRBJ2-3	TRBV19	CASSIDPFASGRPRNTQYF
NA	TRBJ1-1	TRBV5-4	CASRLKGSTEAFF
TRBD1	TRBJ1-1	TRBV7-9	CASSFGQGTEAFF
NA	TRBJ1-4	TRBV7-9	CASTMREGEKLFF
NA	TRBJ1-2	TRBV5-1	CASSADSLNYGYTF
NA	TRBJ2-1	TRBV5-1	CASSRVAGSYNEQFF
NA	TRBJ2-4	TRBV5-6	CASSLNTNVAKNIQYF
TRBD1	TRBJ2-1	TRBV25-1	CASSDPGQGNTKFF
NA	TRBJ2-1	TRBV5-5	CASSLAEALSPFF
NA	TRBJ1-5	TRBV5-6	CASSLLGPSNQPQHF
NA	TRBJ1-2	TRBV7-8	CASSPRIPGTRGFGYTF
NA	TRBJ2-1	TRBV7-8	CASSSASNPGNEQFF
TRBD1	TRBJ1-1	TRBV5-6	CASSLDRGDSTEAFF
NA	TRBJ1-2	TRBV6-1	CASSGWTRYGYTF
TRBD2	TRBJ2-7	TRBV6-1	CAGQSGGPTHEQYF
NA	TRBJ2-7	TRBV6-5	CASSSLVGGTYEQYF
TRBD1	TRBJ2-7	TRBV27	CASSTSGQGSHEQYF
TRBD2	TRBJ2-3	TRBV2	CASRTGRTSGSTDTQYF
TRBD1	TRBJ1-1	TRBV2	CASRQGESTEAFF
NA	TRBJ2-7	TRBV5-6	CASSLDVSYEQYF
TRBD2	TRBJ2-3	TRBV18	CASSPLPETSGRLPDTQYF
TRBD1	TRBJ2-7	TRBV2	CASSPGQGYHEQYF
TRBD1	TRBJ1-2	TRBV30	CACTPGTGVYGYTF
NA	TRBJ1-3	TRBV6-5	CASSRAGRSGNTIYF
TRBD1	TRBJ1-2	TRBV6-5	CASRDRDRVYGYTF
TRBD2	TRBJ2-3	TRBV14	CASSQDDRLARDTQYF
NA	TRBJ2-2	TRBV6-5	CASSSGTNTGELFF
TRBD1	TRBJ2-4	TRBV23-1	CASSQIRDRGSTSREVNIQYF
TRBD2	TRBJ2-5	TRBV7-6	CASSFASGGPQETQYF
TRBD2	TRBJ2-1	TRBV18	CASSPPNREGNEQFF
NA	TRBJ1-2	TRBV25-1	CASSVAGSSAYGYTF
TRBD1	TRBJ1-6	TRBV5-5	CASSPTGWSYNSPLHF
TRBD2	TRBJ2-1	TRBV9	CASSAGTSGGFYNEQFF
TRBD2	TRBJ2-1	TRBV6-1	CASSETGGGSYNEQFF
NA	TRBJ2-7	TRBV6-5	CASSYGGGPAYEQYF